These 28 T cell receptor beta chains were all obtained from the same sample, sequenced in a study of blood T cell repertoires in COVID-19. The table came from immunoSEQ multiplex PCR; TCRdb's copy has only in-frame clones and leaves some out. The table has fewer than 400,000 clones, around nine tenths seen once. Sequenced input: peripheral blood. The source is a human donor in a cohort sampled during active COVID-19.

This chain joins TRBV5-1 and TRBJ2-7; 10 nucleotides agree with TRBD1. V was pared by 4 bases and J by 2 bases, with 3 bases of the junction left unmatched. The CDR3 is made up of 14 amino acids. Germline loops: CDR1 SGHRS, CDR2 YFSETQ. The CDR3 spells CASSAGQGTYEQYF. In DNA form, the CDR3 reads TGCGCCAGCAGCGCGGGACAGGGGACCTACGAGCAGTACTTC. Looking up the rest from reference TRBV5-1 and TRBJ2-7 gives the full variable domain: KAGVTQTPRYLIKTRGQQVTLSCSPISGHRSVSWYQQTPGQGLQFLFEYFSETQRNKGNFPGRFSGRQFSNSRSEMNVSTLELGDSALYLCASSAGQGTYEQYFGPGTRLTVT.

V and J are TRBV12-3 or TRBV12-4 and TRBJ2-3, with 7 bases that match TRBD1. CDR3 length equals 13 residues. V lost 6 bases and J lost 6; bases outside the gene matches: 6. The CDR3 reads CASSYRGGDTQYF. The CDR3 DNA follows: TGTGCCAGCAGCTACAGGGGTGGGGATACGCAGTATTTT.

This clone was seen a handful of times. The chain joins TRBV18 to TRBJ1-3; 8 positions agree with TRBD1. Germline CDR1 is KGHSH and CDR2 is LQKENI. The CDR3 consists of 17 residues. V shed 5 bases, J shed 2 bases, and the junction held 11 bases outside the gene matches. The CDR3 DNA reads as TGTGCCAGCTCATTCAAGCTTGGGACAGGAGCTGGAAACACCATATATTTT. Residues: CASSFKLGTGAGNTIYF.

The J gene is TRBJ2-1, the V gene TRBV5-1; D unresolved. The CDR3 loop spans 15 amino acids. V lost 0 bases, J lost 5 bases, and 12 bases lay in between. Germline lookup yields CDR1 SGHRS and CDR2 YFSETQ. The CDR3: CASSLAASPNNEQFF. The CDR3 DNA reads TGCGCCAGCAGCTTGGCAGCGAGCCCTAACAATGAGCAGTTCTTC.

This clone was recorded a few times. The chain has TRBV11-2 and TRBJ1-5, with D possibly TRBD1 on 5 matching bases. This CDR3 has 13 amino acids. Germline CDR1 and CDR2: SGHAT and FQNNGV. Trimming took 5 bases from V and 4 from J, leaving 9 bases between them. CDR3 bases: TGTGCCAGCAGCCCAGACAGAAATCAGCCCCAGCATTTT. It is translated as CASSPDRNQPQHF. The complete variable domain, with remaining parts taken from reference TRBV11-2 and TRBJ1-5, reads EAGVAQSPRYKIIEKRQSVAFWCNPISGHATLYWYQQILGQGPKLLIQFQNNGVVDDSQLPKDRFSAERLKGVDSTLKIQPAKLEDSAVYLCASSPDRNQPQHFGDGTRLSIL.

This chain uses TRBV7-9 with TRBJ2-7; TRBD2 matches 8 bases. Germline V CDR1 and CDR2: SEHNR, FQNEAQ (reference sequence). V shed 1 base, J shed 4 bases, and the junction held 6 bases outside the gene matches. The CDR3 extends over 15 amino acids. CDR3 sequence reads: CASSLGYSGSYEQYF. The CDR3 DNA is TGTGCCAGCAGCTTAGGGTACAGCGGGAGTTACGAGCAGTACTTC.

This chain uses TRBV28 with TRBJ2-7, with 8 nucleotides matching TRBD1. V shed 6 bases and J 1 base; nucleotides not matched to a gene: 8. CDR3 length: 15 residues. The germline gives CDR1 MDHEN, CDR2 SYDVKM. The CDR3 region is CASSPSRTGSYEQYF. The CDR3, as DNA: TGTGCCAGCAGCCCAAGCCGGACAGGGTCCTACGAGCAGTACTTC.

J is TRBJ1-2 and V is TRBV7-2; D is ambiguous. Trimming took off 1 base at V and 1 base at J, with 10 bases between the two ends. CDR1 is SGHTA and CDR2 is FQGNSA in the germline V gene. The CDR3 has 15 residues. The CDR3 loop is CASSLGAGINYGYTF. CDR3 sequence (DNA): TGTGCCAGCAGCTTAGGGGCGGGGATTAACTATGGCTACACCTTC.

The chain recombines TRBV5-1 with TRBJ2-2; 7 nucleotides align to TRBD1. V shed 4 bases, J shed 0 bases, and the junction held 3 bases outside the gene matches. Per the germline V gene, CDR1 is SGHRS and CDR2 is YFSETQ. This CDR3 is built from 15 residues. CDR3 in DNA: TGCGCCAGCAGCCCGGGACAGACGAACACCGGGGAGCTGTTTTTT. Translating it yields CASSPGQTNTGELFF.

The V gene is TRBV7-2, the J gene TRBJ2-1; 9 bases agree with TRBD2. CDR1 and CDR2 from the germline V gene are SGHTA and FQGNSA. The CDR3 runs 18 residues. V lost 2 bases, J lost 0 bases, and 8 bases stayed unmatched. The CDR3 region has the DNA TGTGCCAGCAGCTTAATCAGCGGGGGGACGAGCTCCTACAATGAGCAGTTCTTC. Protein product: CASSLISGGTSSYNEQFF.

The gene calls are TRBV2 and TRBJ2-7, with D hard to call. The germline V gene has CDR1 SNHLY and CDR2 FYNNEI. V dropped 2 bases and J dropped 4 bases, with 6 bases sitting between them. This CDR3 region has 12 residues. CDR3 residues: CASSELGYEQYF. The CDR3, as DNA: TGTGCCAGCAGTGAACTCGGTTACGAGCAGTACTTC.

On this clone: A junction boundary mismatches the germline segment, possibly from a read error. The chain joins TRBV7-6 to TRBJ1-1; weak D call: TRBD1 (6 bases). The CDR3 is made up of 14 amino acids. Germline V CDR1 and CDR2: SGHVS, FNYEAQ. CDR3 loop: CASSRLGQNPEAFF. CDR3 bases: TGTGCCAGCAGCCGACTCGGACAGAACCCTGAAGCTTTCTTT.

This clone was detected ten times or more. The rearrangement joins TRBV19 to TRBJ1-5; 7 bases line up with TRBD1. Germline V gene sequence: CDR1 LNHDA, CDR2 SQIVND (reference sequence). The CDR3 extends over 15 amino acids. Losses at the gene ends were 7 bases for V and 5 bases for J; bases not matched to a gene: 11. Written as DNA, the CDR3 is TGTGCCAGTACCAACGGGGGACAGAAGGATCAGCCCCAGCATTTT. Translation gives CASTNGGQKDQPQHF. Filled out from reference TRBV19 and TRBJ1-5, the complete variable domain reads DGGITQSPKYLFRKEGQNVTLSCEQNLNHDAMYWYRQDPGQGLRLIYYSQIVNDFQKGDIAEGYSVSREKKESFPLTVTSAQKNPTAFYLCASTNGGQKDQPQHFGDGTRLSIL.

In nucleotides, the CDR3 is TGTGCCAGCGGAGAAACAGGCCAGTACTTC. This translates into CASGETGQYF. The chain links TRBV2 to TRBJ2-7, with a possible D match to TRBD1 (5 bases). This CDR3 comprises 10 residues. From germline, CDR1 is SNHLY and CDR2 FYNNEI. With 8 bases removed from V and 10 bases from J, the gap between germline ends came to 12 bases. The full variable domain, with the rest looked up from reference TRBV2 and TRBJ2-7, is EPEVTQTPSHQVTQMGQEVILRCVPISNHLYFYWYRQILGQKVEFLVSFYNNEISEKSEIFDDQFSVERPDGSNFTLKIRSTKLEDSAMYFCASGETGQYFGPGTRLTVT.

The genes are TRBV13 and TRBJ1-2; D might be TRBD1 (6 bases). Germline values: CDR1 PRHDT, CDR2 FYEKMQ (reference sequence). The CDR3 length is 14 residues. V was cut by 1 base and J by 3 bases, with 9 bases left in between. The CDR3 region has the DNA TGTGCCAGCAGCTTAGTGCAGGGGTACTATGGCTACACCTTC. It yields the protein CASSLVQGYYGYTF.

V and J are TRBV5-4 and TRBJ2-1, with D perhaps matching TRBD1 (6 bases). CDR1 is SGHNT and CDR2 is YYREEE in the germline V gene (reference sequence). V lost 6 bases and J lost 0, with 16 bases in between. This CDR3 is built from 16 residues. CDR3 DNA sequence: TGTGCCAGCAAGACTACCGGGACAACCTCCTACAATGAGCAGTTCTTC. The encoded protein is CASKTTGTTSYNEQFF.

The CDR3, as DNA: TGCAGCGTTGAAGATCGGACAGGGAAGGGCTACACCTTC. Amino acid sequence: CSVEDRTGKGYTF. V gene TRBV29-1 combines with J gene TRBJ1-2, with 8 bases that match TRBD1. This CDR3 has 13 residues. Germline V lookup: CDR1 SQVTM, CDR2 ANQGSEA. The junction had 5 bases not matched to a gene; V was cut back by 0 bases and J by 8 bases.

This chain uses TRBV5-1 with TRBJ1-1, with D possibly matching TRBD1 (5 bases). The V end was cut by 8 bases, the J end by 0 bases, with 11 bases between. CDR1 SGHRS and CDR2 YFSETQ come from the germline V gene. The CDR3 has 13 amino acids. CDR3 amino acids: CASAREMNTEAFF. As DNA, the CDR3 is TGCGCCAGTGCCAGGGAAATGAACACTGAAGCTTTCTTT.

On this clone itself: The sample contains more than one DNA sequence encoding this CDR3. The rearrangement links TRBV18 to TRBJ1-2; D is uncertain. Germline V gene lookup returns CDR1 KGHSH and CDR2 LQKENI. The CDR3 runs to 12 residues. V was pared by 2 bases and J by 4 bases, with 5 bases between. This chain's CDR3 is CASSPDSYGYTF. CDR3 nucleotide sequence: TGTGCCAGCTCACCAGACTCCTATGGCTACACCTTC.

This clone was counted a single time. The chain uses TRBV3-1 (or the pseudogene TRBV3-2) and TRBJ2-2; 8 bases are shared with TRBD2. The CDR3 covers 17 residues. Per the germline V gene, CDR1 is LGHDT and CDR2 is YNNKEL (reference sequence). V dropped 1 base and J dropped 0; count of bases not matched to a gene: 4. The DNA for the CDR3 is TGTGCCAGCAGCCAAGGATCAGCGGGGGCGAACACCGGGGAGCTGTTTTTT. Its protein is CASSQGSAGANTGELFF.

Concerning this clone: This CDR3 is also generated by other DNA sequences in the sample. This chain links TRBV6-5 with TRBJ1-3, with D unresolved. The CDR3 runs to 15 residues. V dropped 0 bases and J dropped 0 bases, with 6 bases sitting between them. Germline V CDR1 and CDR2: MNHEY, SVGAGI. The CDR3 DNA reads TGTGCCAGCAGTTACTCAGGGAGCTCTGGAAACACCATATATTTT. This sequence encodes CASSYSGSSGNTIYF.

V usage is TRBV7-8 and J usage is TRBJ1-2; 7 bases are shared with TRBD1. This CDR3 has 14 amino acids. Looked up from germline, CDR1 is SGHVS and CDR2 is FQNEAQ. V lost 0 bases to trimming and J lost 8 bases; unmatched junction nucleotides: 6. The CDR3 nucleotides are TGTGCCAGCAGCTTAGCCGGGACAGAGAACGGCTACACCTTC. Translation gives CASSLAGTENGYTF.

The chain has TRBV11-2 and TRBJ1-1, with TRBD1 matching 7 bases. Germline V gives CDR1 SGHAT, CDR2 FQNNGV. V shed 7 bases and J 2 bases; nucleotides not matched to a gene: 10. This CDR3 contains 15 residues. CDR3 loop: CASTFGDRANTEAFF. The DNA of the CDR3 is TGTGCCAGCACCTTTGGAGACAGGGCTAACACTGAAGCTTTCTTT.

In this sample, this clone turned up a few times. The chain's CDR3 is CAISEFRGAFGKGYNEQFF. The CDR3 region has the DNA TGTGCCATCAGTGAGTTTCGGGGGGCGTTCGGGAAGGGGTACAATGAGCAGTTCTTC. V is TRBV10-3 and J is TRBJ2-1, with a weak D call TRBD2 (7 bases). Germline V lookup: CDR1 ENHRY, CDR2 SYGVKD. V was cut by 1 base and J by 4 bases, with 23 bases left in between. The CDR3 runs 19 residues.

The rearrangement uses TRBV6-5 and TRBJ2-5; possible D gene TRBD2, 6 bases. Germline assignment: CDR1 MNHEY and CDR2 SVGAGI. Trimming left V 0 bases short and J 5 bases short, with 10 bases between. The length of the CDR3 is 14 residues. The CDR3 spells CASSYSGDLETQYF. The DNA for the CDR3 is TGTGCCAGCAGTTACTCGGGGGACTTGGAGACCCAGTACTTC.

This chain links TRBV6-6 with TRBJ1-5; 7 positions match TRBD1. The CDR3 extends over 16 amino acids. The V gene end was trimmed by 6 bases and the J gene end by 2 bases; junction bases not matched to a gene: 10. Looked up from germline, CDR1 is MNHNY and CDR2 is SVGAGI (reference sequence). The CDR3 reads CASRELTGVGNQPQHF. Here the CDR3 DNA reads TGTGCCAGCAGAGAACTCACAGGGGTAGGCAATCAGCCCCAGCATTTT.

The J gene is TRBJ2-7, the V gene TRBV13, with 12 bases that match TRBD1. Germline CDR1 and CDR2: PRHDT and FYEKMQ (reference sequence). With V trimmed by 3 bases and J by 2 bases, 2 bases remained unmatched. The CDR3 runs to 15 residues. This CDR3 is CASSLGQGAPYEQYF. CDR3 coding DNA: TGTGCCAGCAGCTTGGGACAGGGGGCCCCCTACGAGCAGTACTTC.

This clone was observed once. The chain uses TRBV7-8 and TRBJ1-5, with unresolved D. This CDR3 has 15 residues. Per the germline V gene, CDR1 is SGHVS and CDR2 is FQNEAQ. Trimming removed 1 base at V and 8 bases at J, with 15 bases between. The CDR3 DNA is TGTGCCAGCAGCTTAGGGTTGGCGGGATCGGAGCCCCAGCATTTT. Residues: CASSLGLAGSEPQHF.